The present TCR beta chain was sequenced within a study of cytomegalovirus exposure and HLA in healthy donors. Whole-study results and caveats: Some V segments, TRBV6-2 and TRBV6-3 among them, were indistinguishable and were therefore excluded.

The PCR made use of 60 Vbeta and 13 Jbeta primers. The protocol was immunoSEQ multiplex PCR, while the TCRdb copy is restricted to in-frame clones and leaves out a portion. The repertoire holds under 45,000 clones, with roughly 80% as singletons. The CDR3 spans 15 residues. Germline-derived CDR1 and CDR2 are SGHNT and YYREEE (reference sequence). The V and J ends lost 5 bases and 4 bases respectively, with 17 bases between them. About this clone: Its antigen is unknown.

The J gene is TRBJ2-3, the V gene TRBV5-4; possible D gene TRBD2, 6 bases. Sequenced input: PBMCs. The sequence was collected from a young man in good health and CMV-seronegative. CDR3 loop: CASSKEGVRSDTQYF. The CDR3 region has the DNA TGTGCCAGCAGTAAGGAGGGAGTTAGATCAGATACGCAGTATTTT.